Each of the 29 T cell receptor beta chains below was sequenced from the same sample in a study of T cells in Graves' hyperthyroidism and ophthalmopathy. TCR beta CDR3 regions were amplified from RNA transcripts. TCR CDR3 underwent first-round RT-PCR with the HTBI primer set. One entry per CDR3 protein results from TCRdb running MiXCR on the multiplex PCR reads. The table shows 500,000 to 750,000 distinct CDR3 sequences, with around 46% occurring only once. Sequences were obtained from peripheral blood or thyroid tissue (not recorded which). These receptors were obtained from a young woman with Graves' hyperthyroidism.

This clonotype came up a few times. This chain joins TRBV27 and TRBJ2-7; D is perhaps TRBD2 (5 bases). Trimming shortened V by 2 bases and J by 5 bases, and 13 bases separated the two germline ends. The CDR3 consists of 14 residues. The germline gives CDR1 MNHEY, CDR2 SMNVEV (reference sequence). The CDR3, as DNA: TGTGCCAGCAGTTTAATCCTAGCTCCCAACGAGCAGTACTTC. Translated: CASSLILAPNEQYF.

The chain joins TRBV10-3 to TRBJ1-1, with D unclear. The CDR3 is 15 amino acids. Germline assignment: CDR1 ENHRY and CDR2 SYGVKD. Trimming took 0 bases from V and 0 from J, leaving 8 bases between them. In DNA, the CDR3 is TGTGCCATCAGTGAGTCCGCAGGAGTGAACACTGAAGCTTTCTTT. It specifies CAISESAGVNTEAFF.

This clonotype was counted at least ten times. V is TRBV7-3 and J is TRBJ2-5; 7 bases are a match to TRBD2. Germline assignment: CDR1 SGHTA and CDR2 FQGTGA. The V and J ends lost 2 bases and 4 bases, in that order; junction bases with no gene match: 7. The CDR3 loop spans 15 amino acids. The DNA for the CDR3 is TGTGCCAGCAGCTTATCTCCGGGAGGCATAGAGACCCAGTACTTC. This translates into CASSLSPGGIETQYF.

The chain links TRBV2 to TRBJ1-2; D gene ambiguous. The V end lost 3 bases, the J end lost 4 bases, and 15 bases lay between the germline ends. This CDR3 has 15 residues. Looked up from germline, CDR1 is SNHLY and CDR2 is FYNNEI. CDR3 DNA sequence: TGTGCCAGCAGTGACCTAGGGCTACCGGGCTATGGCTACACCTTC. As protein: CASSDLGLPGYGYTF.

In the case of this clonotype: A much more abundant neighbour one base away suggests this may be a read error. The chain carries TRBV5-5 and TRBJ1-5; perhaps TRBD1 as D (5 bases). The germline V gene encodes CDR1 SGHKS and CDR2 YYEKEE (reference sequence). CDR3 length: 15 residues. The CDR3 region is CAGSQGASVDQPQHF. CDR3 DNA sequence: TGTGCCGGCAGCCAAGGGGCCTCAGTGGATCAGCCCCAGCATTTT.

Ten or more counts support this clonotype. The chain couples TRBV4-1 to TRBJ2-7; D not certain. V shed 0 bases and J shed 2 bases, with 11 bases lying between them. The CDR3 has 15 residues. CDR1 and CDR2 from the germline V gene are MGHRA and YSYEKL. CDR3 in DNA: TGCGCCAGCAGCCAAGAAGCACTTCCTACCTACGAGCAGTACTTC. This codes for CASSQEALPTYEQYF.

A remark on this clonotype: The junction differs from germline at one of its ends, possibly a read error. V is TRBV2 and J is TRBJ2-7, with a weak D call TRBD2 (5 bases). This CDR3 has 14 residues. CDR1 is SNHLY and CDR2 is FYNNEI in the germline V gene. CDR3 nucleotide sequence: TGTGCCAGCAGCGTAGGACCAAACACCGGGGAGCTGTACTTC. Amino acids: CASSVGPNTGELYF.

The table lists this clonotype with many counts. This chain connects TRBV24-1 to TRBJ1-1; TRBD1 might be the D (6 bases). The CDR3 has 13 amino acids. Looked up from germline, CDR1 is KGHDR and CDR2 is SFDVKD. Trimming cost V 1 base and J 5 bases, with 7 bases left between them. CDR3 protein: CATSDLRGTEAFF. CDR3 sequence (DNA): TGTGCCACCAGTGATTTAAGGGGGACTGAAGCTTTCTTT.

The DNA for the CDR3 is TGCGCCAGCAGCTTCCCGGGACTAGCGGGAGTAGGGAATGGCTACACCTTC. This gives the protein CASSFPGLAGVGNGYTF. V gene TRBV5-1 combines with J gene TRBJ1-2; D possibly corresponds to TRBD1 (5 bases). Germline V CDR1 and CDR2: SGHRS, YFSETQ. The length of the CDR3 is 17 residues. The V end was cut by 2 bases, the J end by 6 bases, with 23 bases between.

This clonotype showed up just a few times. The chain recombines TRBV5-4 with TRBJ1-2, with a weak D call TRBD1 (5 bases). This CDR3 is built from 15 residues. V lost 0 bases and J lost 7, with 16 bases in between. Germline CDR1 is SGHNT and CDR2 is YYREEE (reference sequence). The CDR3: CASSLGWGVTGGYTF. In DNA, the CDR3 is TGTGCCAGCAGCTTGGGTTGGGGGGTGACCGGTGGCTACACCTTC.

The chain employs TRBV29-1 and TRBJ1-3, with 10 positions matching TRBD1. CDR3 length: 13 residues. The germline V gene encodes CDR1 SQVTM and CDR2 ANQGSEA. V trimming: 6 bases; J trimming: 7 bases; junction bases outside the gene matches: 6. CDR3: CSVGRTGGNTIYF. CDR3 nucleotide sequence: TGCAGCGTCGGCCGGACAGGGGGGAACACCATATATTTT.

J is TRBJ1-2 and V is TRBV2; the D gene is possibly TRBD1 (6 bases). The germline V gene has CDR1 SNHLY and CDR2 FYNNEI. The CDR3 runs to 15 residues. V was shortened by 6 bases and J by 1 base, with 15 bases between the two germline ends. The CDR3 bases are TGTGCCAGCAGCCTCGGGACACTAAGTAACTATGGCTACACCTTC. Translating it yields CASSLGTLSNYGYTF.

In its sample, this clonotype was seen many times. The V gene is TRBV5-8, the J gene TRBJ1-1; no definite D call. V lost 4 bases, J lost 3 bases, and 10 bases lay in between. Germline V gene sequence: CDR1 SGHTS, CDR2 YDEGEE. The CDR3 has 13 residues. In DNA, the CDR3 is TGTGCCAGCAGCCCCTATGACTACACTGAAGCTTTCTTT. Protein product: CASSPYDYTEAFF.

The chain joins TRBV24-1 to TRBJ1-2; the D gene is possibly TRBD1 (5 bases). CDR1 is KGHDR, CDR2 SFDVKD, per germline. Trimming shortened V by 4 bases and J by 2 bases, and 7 bases separated the two germline ends. The CDR3 extends over 13 amino acids. CDR3 nucleotide sequence: TGTGCCACCAGTGACTGGACAAACTATGGCTACACCTTC. The encoded protein is CATSDWTNYGYTF.

The CDR3 here is CSVGPGTEAFF. In DNA form, the CDR3 reads TGCAGCGTTGGTCCGGGGACTGAAGCTTTCTTT. The chain recombines TRBV29-1 with TRBJ1-1; D gene unclear. Trimming removed 4 bases from V and 5 bases from J, with 8 bases in between. The CDR3 runs to 11 residues. Germline CDR1 SQVTM, CDR2 ANQGSEA.

This chain uses TRBV6-5 with TRBJ1-2; D is perhaps TRBD1 (6 bases). V was trimmed by 0 bases and J by 5 bases, leaving 13 bases between them. From germline, CDR1 is MNHEY and CDR2 SVGAGI. The CDR3 is 15 residues long. The CDR3 loop reads CASSYSNRAGYGYTF. CDR3 nucleotide sequence: TGTGCCAGCAGTTACTCGAACAGGGCGGGGTATGGCTACACCTTC.

This clonotype was detected many times. The V gene is TRBV7-9, the J gene TRBJ2-7, with a weak D call TRBD1 (6 bases). This CDR3 region has 14 residues. With 5 bases removed from V and 6 bases from J, the gap between germline ends came to 17 bases. CDR1 is SEHNR, CDR2 FQNEAQ, per germline (reference sequence). The CDR3 region is CASSQTGHGAEQYF. CDR3 DNA: TGTGCCAGCAGCCAGACGGGACATGGAGCCGAGCAGTACTTC.

The genes are TRBV11-2 and TRBJ1-3; D gene ambiguous. The CDR3 totals 13 residues. Germline CDR1 is SGHAT and CDR2 is FQNNGV. V was clipped by 3 bases and J by 15 bases, with 18 bases between them. The CDR3 coding sequence is TGTGCCAGCAGCTTCGAACCTGGATCTCCCGCATATTTT. Its protein is CASSFEPGSPAYF.

V usage is TRBV12-3 or TRBV12-4 and J usage is TRBJ1-2; TRBD1 might be the D (5 bases). The CDR3 is made up of 15 amino acids. The V end was cut by 6 bases, the J end by 7 bases, with 21 bases between. The CDR3 protein is CASRSDLGGLRGYTF. The CDR3 DNA reads TGTGCCAGCAGGTCGGACCTGGGGGGGTTACGTGGCTACACCTTC.

This clonotype was detected a few times. The CDR3 DNA is TGTGCCAGCAGTGGATACAGGGGGGCTCGGAAACTGTTTTTT. It codes for CASSGYRGARKLFF. V is TRBV27 and J is TRBJ1-4; 8 nucleotides align to TRBD1. J was trimmed by 11 bases and V by 5 bases; bases with no gene match: 10. CDR1 and CDR2 from the germline V gene are MNHEY and SMNVEV (reference sequence). This CDR3 is 14 amino acids long.

V is TRBV2 and J is TRBJ2-7; TRBD2 aligns across 9 bases. The CDR3 is made up of 16 amino acids. Losses at the gene ends were 3 bases for V and 1 base for J; bases not matched to a gene: 7. CDR1 is SNHLY and CDR2 is FYNNEI in the germline V gene. The CDR3 region is CASSDVLAGLSYEQYF. CDR3 bases: TGTGCCAGCAGTGATGTGCTAGCGGGACTATCCTACGAGCAGTACTTC.

DNA for the CDR3: TGCAGTGCTAGAGATTTGGGGGGGGACACCATATATTTT. Encoded protein: CSARDLGGDTIYF. This chain joins TRBV20-1 and TRBJ1-3; tentatively, D is TRBD1 (5 bases). The CDR3 spans 13 residues. Per the germline V gene, CDR1 is DFQATT and CDR2 is SNEGSKA (reference sequence). V dropped 0 bases and J dropped 8 bases, with 11 bases sitting between them.

The chain joins TRBV29-1 to TRBJ1-4; 10 nucleotides align to TRBD1. The CDR3 has 12 residues. Germline V gene lookup returns CDR1 SQVTM and CDR2 ANQGSEA. After removal of 8 bases from V and 10 bases from J, the junction contained 7 bases not matched to a gene. The CDR3 bases are TGCAGCTTAGCTAGGGACAGGGGAAAACTGTTTTTT. Translated: CSLARDRGKLFF.

The chain carries TRBV20-1 and TRBJ1-2; D is undetermined. The CDR3 contains 11 residues. Per the germline V gene, CDR1 is DFQATT and CDR2 is SNEGSKA (reference sequence). Trimming removed 7 bases at V and 5 bases at J, with 11 bases between. The CDR3 sequence is CSVRHTYGYTF. CDR3 DNA sequence: TGCAGTGTTAGGCACACTTATGGCTACACCTTC.

V and J are TRBV25-1 and TRBJ2-7; 8 bases match TRBD1. CDR1 and CDR2 (germline): MGHDK, SYGVNS. The CDR3 totals 13 residues. The CDR3: CALRGRDNYEQYF. Written as DNA, the CDR3 is TGTGCACTCAGGGGGCGCGATAACTACGAGCAGTACTTC.

On this clonotype itself: One base away lies a much larger clone, so this may be a sequencing read error. The chain carries TRBV11-1 and TRBJ1-2; a possible D gene is TRBD1 (5 bases). CDR3 size: 13 residues. Germline V gene data show CDR1 as SGHAT and CDR2 as FQDESV (reference sequence). CDR3 region: CARSSRQNYGYTF. The DNA of the CDR3 is TGTGCCCGCAGTTCCAGACAGAACTATGGCTACACCTTC.

Many counts were recorded for this clonotype. The chain joins TRBV6-5 to TRBJ2-7; D unresolved. The length of the CDR3 is 13 residues. V was trimmed by 2 bases and J by 0 bases, leaving 5 bases between them. Germline V CDR1 and CDR2: MNHEY, SVGAGI. CDR3 coding DNA: TGTGCCAGCAGTTACGGGCACTCCTACGAGCAGTACTTC. Translating it yields CASSYGHSYEQYF.

This clonotype was found a few times. The chain has TRBV24-1 and TRBJ2-2; 11 bases agree with TRBD2. Germline CDR1 is KGHDR and CDR2 is SFDVKD. J was trimmed by 0 bases and V by 3 bases; bases with no gene match: 5. The CDR3 contains 18 residues. CDR3 sequence: CATSDPTSGIANTGELFF. The CDR3 DNA reads as TGTGCCACCAGTGATCCGACTAGCGGGATCGCGAACACCGGGGAGCTGTTTTTT.

A remark on this clonotype: One junction end disagrees with the germline gene, perhaps due to a read error. V gene TRBV24-1 combines with J gene TRBJ2-1, with D possibly matching TRBD2 (6 bases). Germline V gives CDR1 KGHDR, CDR2 SFDVKD. CDR3 size: 14 residues. The CDR3 is CASRFAGSYNERFF. The CDR3 DNA sequence: TGTGCCAGTAGATTCGCGGGATCCTACAATGAGCGGTTCTTC.